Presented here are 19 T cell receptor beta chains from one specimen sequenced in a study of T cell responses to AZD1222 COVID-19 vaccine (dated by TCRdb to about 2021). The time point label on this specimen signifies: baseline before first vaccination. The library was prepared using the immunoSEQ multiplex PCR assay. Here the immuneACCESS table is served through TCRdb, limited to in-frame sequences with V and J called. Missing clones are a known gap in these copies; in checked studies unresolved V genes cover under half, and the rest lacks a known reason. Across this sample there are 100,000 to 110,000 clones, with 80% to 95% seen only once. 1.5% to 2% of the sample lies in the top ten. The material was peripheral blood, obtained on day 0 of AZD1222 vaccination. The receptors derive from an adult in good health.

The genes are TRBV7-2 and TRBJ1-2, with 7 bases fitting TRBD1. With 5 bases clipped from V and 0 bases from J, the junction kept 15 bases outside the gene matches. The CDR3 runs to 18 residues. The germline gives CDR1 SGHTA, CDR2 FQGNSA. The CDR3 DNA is TGTGCCAGCAGCCCTTGGACAGGTAGAATAACCCCTAACTATGGCTACACCTTC. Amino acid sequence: CASSPWTGRITPNYGYTF.

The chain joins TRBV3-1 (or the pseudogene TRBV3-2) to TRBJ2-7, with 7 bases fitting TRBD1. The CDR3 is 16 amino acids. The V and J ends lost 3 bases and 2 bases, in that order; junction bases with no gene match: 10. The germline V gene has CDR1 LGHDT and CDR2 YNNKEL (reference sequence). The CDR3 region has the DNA TGTGCCAGCAGCCACTCCGGGCCTAGGGGGCCCTACGAGCAGTACTTC. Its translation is CASSHSGPRGPYEQYF.

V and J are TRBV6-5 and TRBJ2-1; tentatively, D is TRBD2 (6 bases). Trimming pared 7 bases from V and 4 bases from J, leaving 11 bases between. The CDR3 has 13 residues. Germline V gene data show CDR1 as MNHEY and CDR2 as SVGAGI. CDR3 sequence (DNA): TGTGCCAGCAACCGGGGGAGGTACAATGAGCAGTTCTTC. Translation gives CASNRGRYNEQFF.

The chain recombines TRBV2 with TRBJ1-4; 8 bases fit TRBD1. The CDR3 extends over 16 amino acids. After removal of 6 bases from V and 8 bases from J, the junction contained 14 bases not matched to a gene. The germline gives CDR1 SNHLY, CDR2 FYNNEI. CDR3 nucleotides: TGTGCCAGCAGGAAGGGAGGGACAGGCCAGGGGGAAAAACTGTTTTTT. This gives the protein CASRKGGTGQGEKLFF. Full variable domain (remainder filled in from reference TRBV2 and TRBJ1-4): EPEVTQTPSHQVTQMGQEVILRCVPISNHLYFYWYRQILGQKVEFLVSFYNNEISEKSEIFDDQFSVERPDGSNFTLKIRSTKLEDSAMYFCASRKGGTGQGEKLFFGSGTQLSVL.

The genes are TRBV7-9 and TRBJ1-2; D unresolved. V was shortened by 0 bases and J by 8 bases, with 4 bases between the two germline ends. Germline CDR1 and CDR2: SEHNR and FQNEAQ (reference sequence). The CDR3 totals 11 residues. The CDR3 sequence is CASSLALGYTF. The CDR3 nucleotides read TGTGCCAGCAGCTTAGCTCTAGGCTACACCTTC.

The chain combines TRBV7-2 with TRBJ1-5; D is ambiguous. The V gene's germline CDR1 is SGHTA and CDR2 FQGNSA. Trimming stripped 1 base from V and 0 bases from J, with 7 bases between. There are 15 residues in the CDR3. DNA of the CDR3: TGTGCCAGCAGCTTAGGGGAGCATAGCAATCAGCCCCAGCATTTT. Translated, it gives CASSLGEHSNQPQHF.

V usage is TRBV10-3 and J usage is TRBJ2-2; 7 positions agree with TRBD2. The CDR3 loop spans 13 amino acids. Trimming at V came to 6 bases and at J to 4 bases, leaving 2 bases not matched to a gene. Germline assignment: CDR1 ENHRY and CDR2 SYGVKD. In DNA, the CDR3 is TGTGCCATCAGCCGGGAGGTCACCGGGGAGCTGTTTTTT. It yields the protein CAISREVTGELFF.

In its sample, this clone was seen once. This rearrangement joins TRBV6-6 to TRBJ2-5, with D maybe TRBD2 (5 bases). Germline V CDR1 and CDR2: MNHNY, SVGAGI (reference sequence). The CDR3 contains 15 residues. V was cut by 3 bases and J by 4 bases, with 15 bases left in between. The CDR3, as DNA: TGTGCCAGCAGTTATTCGCCGGACTCAGGAGAGACCCAGTACTTC. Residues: CASSYSPDSGETQYF.

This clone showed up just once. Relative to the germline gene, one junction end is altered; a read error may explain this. The CDR3 loop reads CASSLGPADSGNTIYF. The CDR3 DNA reads TGTGCTAGCAGCTTAGGGCCCGCAGACTCTGGAAACACCATATATTTT. This sequence joins TRBV7-7 and TRBJ1-3; no clear D. CDR1 SSHAT and CDR2 FNYEAQ come from the germline V gene (reference sequence). This CDR3 contains 16 residues.

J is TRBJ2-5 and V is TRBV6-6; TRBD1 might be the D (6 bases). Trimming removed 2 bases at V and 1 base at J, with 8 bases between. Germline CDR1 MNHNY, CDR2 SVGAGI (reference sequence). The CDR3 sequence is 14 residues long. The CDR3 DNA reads TGTGCCAGCAGTTACCTGGACAGCCAAGAGACCCAGTACTTC. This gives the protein CASSYLDSQETQYF.

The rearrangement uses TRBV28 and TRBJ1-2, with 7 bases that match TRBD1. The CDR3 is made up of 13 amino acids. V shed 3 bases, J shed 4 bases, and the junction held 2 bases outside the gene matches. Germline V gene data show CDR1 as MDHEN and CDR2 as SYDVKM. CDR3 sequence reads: CASSFTGVYGYTF. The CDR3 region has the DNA TGTGCCAGCAGTTTTACAGGGGTCTATGGCTACACCTTC.

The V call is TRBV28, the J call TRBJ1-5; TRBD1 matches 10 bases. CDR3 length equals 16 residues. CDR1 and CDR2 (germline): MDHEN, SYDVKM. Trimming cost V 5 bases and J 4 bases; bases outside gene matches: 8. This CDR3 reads CASSRDRGGGNQPQHF. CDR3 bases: TGTGCCAGCAGTCGGGACAGGGGAGGGGGGAATCAGCCCCAGCATTTT.

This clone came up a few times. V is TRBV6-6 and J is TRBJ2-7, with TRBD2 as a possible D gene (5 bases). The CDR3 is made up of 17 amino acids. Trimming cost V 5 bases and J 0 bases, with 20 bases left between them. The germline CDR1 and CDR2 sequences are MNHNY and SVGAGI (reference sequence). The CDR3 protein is CASSRGSPSRSSYEQYF. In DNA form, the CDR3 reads TGTGCCAGCAGTCGTGGGAGTCCGAGCCGGTCCTCCTACGAGCAGTACTTC.

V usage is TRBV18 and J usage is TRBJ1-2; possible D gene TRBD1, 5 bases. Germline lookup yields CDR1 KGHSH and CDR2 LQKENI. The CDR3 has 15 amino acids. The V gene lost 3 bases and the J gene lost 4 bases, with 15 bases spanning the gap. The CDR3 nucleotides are TGTGCCAGCTCACCTCAACCTCAGGGCCTCTATGGCTACACCTTC. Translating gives CASSPQPQGLYGYTF.

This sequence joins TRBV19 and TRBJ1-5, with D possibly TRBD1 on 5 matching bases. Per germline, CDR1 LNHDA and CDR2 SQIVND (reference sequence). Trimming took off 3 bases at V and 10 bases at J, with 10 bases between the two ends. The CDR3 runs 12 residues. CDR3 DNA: TGTGCCAGTAGTATCTGGCGGGACCCCCAGCATTTT. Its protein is CASSIWRDPQHF.

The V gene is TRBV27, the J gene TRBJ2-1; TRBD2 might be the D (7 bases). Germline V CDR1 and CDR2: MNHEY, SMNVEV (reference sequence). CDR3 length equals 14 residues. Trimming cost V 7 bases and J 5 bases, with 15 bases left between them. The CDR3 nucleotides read TGTGCCAGCATAAGGGGGGGAGGTCACAATGAGCAGTTCTTC. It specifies CASIRGGGHNEQFF.

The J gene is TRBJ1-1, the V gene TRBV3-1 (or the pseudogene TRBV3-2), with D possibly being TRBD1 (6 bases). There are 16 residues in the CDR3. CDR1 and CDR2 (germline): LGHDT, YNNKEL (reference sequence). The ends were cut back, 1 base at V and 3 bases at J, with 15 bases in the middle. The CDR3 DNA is TGTGCCAGCAGCCAAGTACTGGCAGGGGCGCACACTGAAGCTTTCTTT. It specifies CASSQVLAGAHTEAFF.

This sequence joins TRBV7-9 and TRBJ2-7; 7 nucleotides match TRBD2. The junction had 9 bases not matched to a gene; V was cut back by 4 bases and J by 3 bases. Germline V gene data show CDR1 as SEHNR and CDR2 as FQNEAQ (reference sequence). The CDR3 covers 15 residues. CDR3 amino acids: CASSSPGGGHYEQYF. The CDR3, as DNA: TGTGCCAGCAGCTCCCCGGGGGGAGGGCACTACGAGCAGTACTTC.

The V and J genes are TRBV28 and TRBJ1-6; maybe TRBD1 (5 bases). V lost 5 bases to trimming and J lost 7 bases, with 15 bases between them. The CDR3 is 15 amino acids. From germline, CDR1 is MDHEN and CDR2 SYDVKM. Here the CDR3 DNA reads TGTGCCAGCAGTGGGCTTTACTCAGGGAATTCACCCCTCCACTTT. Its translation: CASSGLYSGNSPLHF.